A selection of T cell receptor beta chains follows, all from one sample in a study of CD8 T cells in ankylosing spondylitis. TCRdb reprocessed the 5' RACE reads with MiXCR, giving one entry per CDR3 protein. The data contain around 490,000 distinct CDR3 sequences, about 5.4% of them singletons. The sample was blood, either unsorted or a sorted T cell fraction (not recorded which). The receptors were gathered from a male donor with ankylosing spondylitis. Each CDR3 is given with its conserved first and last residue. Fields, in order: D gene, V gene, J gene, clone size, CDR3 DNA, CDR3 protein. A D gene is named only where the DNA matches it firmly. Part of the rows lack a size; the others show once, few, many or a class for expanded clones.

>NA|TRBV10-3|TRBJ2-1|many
TGTGCCACCCAGTACTACAATGAGCAGTTCTTC
CATQYYNEQFF
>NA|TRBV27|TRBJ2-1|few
TGTGCCAGCAGTTTTTGGCTTCTCAAAGACAATGAGCAGTTCTTC
CASSFWLLKDNEQFF
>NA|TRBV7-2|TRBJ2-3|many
TGTGCCAGCAGCTTCAGCGGGACAACCGATACGCAGTATTTT
CASSFSGTTDTQYF
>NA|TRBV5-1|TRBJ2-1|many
TGCGCCAGCAGCTTGCAATCCCGGTCAGTCTCCTACAATGAGCAGTTCTTC
CASSLQSRSVSYNEQFF
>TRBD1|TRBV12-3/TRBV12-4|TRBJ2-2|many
TGTGCCAGCAGCCCCTGGGACAGGGACACCGGGGAGCTGTTTTTT
CASSPWDRDTGELFF
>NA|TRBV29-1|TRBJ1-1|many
TGCAGCGCGCCTTTGCAGTCGAACACTGAAGCTTTCTTT
CSAPLQSNTEAFF
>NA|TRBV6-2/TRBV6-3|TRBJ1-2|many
TGTGCCAGCAGTCAACGCCTCGGACCGATCTATGGCTACACCTTC
CASSQRLGPIYGYTF
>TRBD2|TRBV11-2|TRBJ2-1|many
TGTGCCAGCGTATCGCGGGGACTAGCGGGGGGGCCGAGCTCCTACAATGAGCAGTTCTTC
CASVSRGLAGGPSSYNEQFF
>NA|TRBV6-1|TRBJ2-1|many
TGTGCCAGCAGTCCGGACGGCCGACCCTACAATGAGCAGTTCTTC
CASSPDGRPYNEQFF
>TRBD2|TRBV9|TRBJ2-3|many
TGTGCCAGCAGCGCTCGCGGGGAGGGGGATACGCAGTATTTT
CASSARGEGDTQYF
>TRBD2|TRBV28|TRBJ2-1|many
TGTGCCAGCAGTTTACTTTTTAGCGGGGTATACAATGAGCAGTTCTTC
CASSLLFSGVYNEQFF
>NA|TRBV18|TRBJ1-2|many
TGTGCCAGCTCACCGGCGCAGGGAGCTAACTATGGCTACACCTTC
CASSPAQGANYGYTF
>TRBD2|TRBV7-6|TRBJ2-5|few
TGTGCCAGCAGCTTAGGAGTAGCGGGGGGGCCCGAGACCCAGTACTTC
CASSLGVAGGPETQYF
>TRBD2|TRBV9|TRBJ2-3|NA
TGTGCCAGCAGCCCTGCTCAGCGGGGGCCCACAGATACGCAGTATTTT
CASSPAQRGPTDTQYF
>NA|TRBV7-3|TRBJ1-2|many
TGTGCCAGCAGCCCATCATGGGGGCTTGGCTACACCTTC
CASSPSWGLGYTF
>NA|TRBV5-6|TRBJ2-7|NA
TGTGCCAGCAGCTTGTCGGTAGCGCGCCCGCGGGACGAGCAGTACTTC
CASSLSVARPRDEQYF
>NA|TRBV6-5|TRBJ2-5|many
TGTGCCAGCAGTTACGCCCGCAGGACACAACAAGAGACCCAGTACTTC
CASSYARRTQQETQYF
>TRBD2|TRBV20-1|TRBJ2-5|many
TGCAGTGCCGGGGGGGAGCGGGGAAGAGAGACCCAGTACTTC
CSAGGERGRETQYF
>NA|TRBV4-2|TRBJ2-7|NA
TGTGCCAGCAGCCATTCCCAGACTAAGAGCTCCTACGAGCAGTACTTC
CASSHSQTKSSYEQYF
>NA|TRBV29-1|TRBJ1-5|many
TGCAGCGTGGGCTGGGACGGCAATCAGCCCCAGCATTTT
CSVGWDGNQPQHF
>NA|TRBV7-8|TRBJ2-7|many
TGTGCCAGCAGCTCCGACAGCTACTCCTACGAGCAGTACTTC
CASSSDSYSYEQYF
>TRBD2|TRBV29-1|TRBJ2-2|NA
TGCAGCGTCCGACTAGCAGATACCGGGGAGCTGTTTTTT
CSVRLADTGELFF
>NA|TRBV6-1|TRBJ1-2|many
TGTGCCAGCAGTGAAGGTGGGGGCGACGCGTATGGCTACACCTTC
CASSEGGGDAYGYTF
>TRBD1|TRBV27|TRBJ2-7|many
TGTGCCAGCAGGAGAGGGGACAGGGCGTACGAGCAGTACTTC
CASRRGDRAYEQYF
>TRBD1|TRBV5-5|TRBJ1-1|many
TGTGCCAGCAGCTTGCGGACAGGGAACACTGAAGCTTTCTTT
CASSLRTGNTEAFF
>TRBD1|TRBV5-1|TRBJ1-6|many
TGCGCCAGCAGCTTGACAGGGGGGAATAATTCACCCCTCCACTTT
CASSLTGGNNSPLHF
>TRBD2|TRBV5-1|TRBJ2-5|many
TGCGCCAGCAGCTTTTATGGGGGGGTGGAAGAGACCCAGTACTTC
CASSFYGGVEETQYF
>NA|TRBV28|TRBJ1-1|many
TGTGCCAGCAGTTTCCTACAGACAGAGGATCTGAACACTGAAGCTTTCTTT
CASSFLQTEDLNTEAFF
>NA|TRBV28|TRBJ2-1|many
TGTGCCAGCAGTTTGGGGGGGGCATCCTACAATGAGCAGTTCTTC
CASSLGGASYNEQFF